The clone carrying this T cell receptor (beta chain) came up once. This sample stems from a study of T cells in tuberculosis. This CDR3 is 21 amino acids long. Germline assignment: CDR1 MDHEN and CDR2 SYDVKM. J gave up 3 bases and V 3 bases, and 26 bases lay outside the gene matches. Sequencing used immunoSEQ multiplex PCR; TCRdb keeps in-frame clones, though not all of them. Found here are fewer than 55,000 clones, 90% to 95% of them singletons; the top ten hold roughly 7%. The receptor's source is a donor between 10 and 29 years old with latent tuberculosis or without tuberculosis infection. The V call is TRBV28, the J call TRBJ2-7; 7 bases match TRBD1. Sequencing was performed on PBMCs. The DNA for the CDR3 is TGTGCCAGCAGTTTTCCCCCTCCTCTGCTGGCCAGCGACAGGGTGGGCTACGAGCAGTACTTC. Protein: CASSFPPPLLASDRVGYEQYF.